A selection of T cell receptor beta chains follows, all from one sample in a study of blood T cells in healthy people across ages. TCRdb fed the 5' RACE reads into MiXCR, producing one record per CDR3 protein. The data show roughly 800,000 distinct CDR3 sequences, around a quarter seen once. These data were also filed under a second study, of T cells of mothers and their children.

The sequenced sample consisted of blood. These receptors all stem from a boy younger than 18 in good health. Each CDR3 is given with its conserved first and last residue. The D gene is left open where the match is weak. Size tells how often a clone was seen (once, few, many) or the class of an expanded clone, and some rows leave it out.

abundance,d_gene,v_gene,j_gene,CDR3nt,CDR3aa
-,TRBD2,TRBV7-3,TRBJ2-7,TGTGCCAGCTCCGAACTAGCGAGAAGCGAGCAGTACTTC,CASSELARSEQYF
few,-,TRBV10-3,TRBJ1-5,TGTGCCATCAGTGCCCAGGCCGGCAATCAGCCCCAGCATTTT,CAISAQAGNQPQHF
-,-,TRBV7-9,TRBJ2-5,TGTGCCAGCAGTTCTCGGGCGGGGGCTAACCAAGAGACCCAGTACTTC,CASSSRAGANQETQYF
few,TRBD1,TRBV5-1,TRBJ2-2,TGCGCCAGCAGCTTCAGACAGGGGGCGGACACCGGGGAGCTGTTTTTT,CASSFRQGADTGELFF
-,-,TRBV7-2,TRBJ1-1,TGTGCCAGCAGCTTTCTTGGGGGTAACACTGAAGCTTTCTTT,CASSFLGGNTEAFF
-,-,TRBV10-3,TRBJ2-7,TGTGCCATCAGTGACGGAGTGGTAGAGCAGTACTTC,CAISDGVVEQYF
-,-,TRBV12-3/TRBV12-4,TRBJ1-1,TGTGCCAGCAGCTTCGGAAACATGAACACTGAAGCTTTCTTT,CASSFGNMNTEAFF
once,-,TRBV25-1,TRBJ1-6,TGTGCCAGCAACCGGGCGGGCAGCTCCTATAATTCACCCCTCCACTTT,CASNRAGSSYNSPLHF
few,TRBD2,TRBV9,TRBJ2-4,TGTGCCAGCAGCGCTAGCGGGGGTACAAACATTCAGTACTTC,CASSASGGTNIQYF
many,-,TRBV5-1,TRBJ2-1,TGCGCCAGCAGCTTGGCATCTAATGAGCAGTTCTTC,CASSLASNEQFF
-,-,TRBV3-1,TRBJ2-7,TGTGCCAGCAGCCTTCCGGGACACGGGACGTACGAGCAGTACTTC,CASSLPGHGTYEQYF
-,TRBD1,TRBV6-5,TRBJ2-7,TGTGCCAGCAGTTACGGGACAGAGACCTACGAGCAGTACTTC,CASSYGTETYEQYF
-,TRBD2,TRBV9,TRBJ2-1,TGTGCCAGCAGCGAGCCTAGCGGGGGGTTCTACAATGAGCAGTTCTTC,CASSEPSGGFYNEQFF